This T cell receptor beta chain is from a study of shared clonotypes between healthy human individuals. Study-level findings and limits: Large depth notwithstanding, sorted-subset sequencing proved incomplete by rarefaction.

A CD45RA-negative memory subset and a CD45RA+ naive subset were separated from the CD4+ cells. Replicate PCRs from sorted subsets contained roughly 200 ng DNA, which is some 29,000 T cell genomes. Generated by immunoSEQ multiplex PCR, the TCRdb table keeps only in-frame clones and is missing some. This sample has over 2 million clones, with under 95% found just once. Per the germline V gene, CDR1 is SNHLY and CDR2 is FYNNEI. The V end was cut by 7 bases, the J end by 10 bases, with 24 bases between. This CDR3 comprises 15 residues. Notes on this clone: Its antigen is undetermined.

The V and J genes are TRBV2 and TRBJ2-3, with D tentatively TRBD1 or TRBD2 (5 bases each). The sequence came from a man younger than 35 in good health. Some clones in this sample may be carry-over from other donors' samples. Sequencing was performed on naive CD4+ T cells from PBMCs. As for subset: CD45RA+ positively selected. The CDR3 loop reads CASTAQGDIRTAQYF. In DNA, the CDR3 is TGTGCCAGCACGGCCCAGGGAGATATCCGAACCGCGCAGTATTTT.